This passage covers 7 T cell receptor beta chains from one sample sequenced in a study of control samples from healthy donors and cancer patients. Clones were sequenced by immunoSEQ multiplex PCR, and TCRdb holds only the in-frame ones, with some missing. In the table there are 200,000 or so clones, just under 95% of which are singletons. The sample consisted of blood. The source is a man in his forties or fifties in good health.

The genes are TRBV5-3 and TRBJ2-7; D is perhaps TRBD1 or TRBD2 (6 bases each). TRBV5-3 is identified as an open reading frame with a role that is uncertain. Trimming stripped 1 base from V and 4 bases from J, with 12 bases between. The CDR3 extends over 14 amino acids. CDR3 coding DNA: TGTGCCAGAAGCTTGCGGGGGCGACGTTACGAGCAGTACGTC. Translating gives CARSLRGRRYEQYV.

The CDR3 spells CASSFGQGNSPLHF. DNA of the CDR3: TGTGCCAGCAGTTTCGGACAAGGGAATTCACCCCTCCACTTT. The chain employs TRBV6-5 and TRBJ1-6; the D gene is possibly TRBD1 (5 bases). The length of the CDR3 is 14 residues. Germline V gene data show CDR1 as MNHEY and CDR2 as SVGAGI. V was trimmed by 4 bases and J by 7 bases, leaving 11 bases between them.

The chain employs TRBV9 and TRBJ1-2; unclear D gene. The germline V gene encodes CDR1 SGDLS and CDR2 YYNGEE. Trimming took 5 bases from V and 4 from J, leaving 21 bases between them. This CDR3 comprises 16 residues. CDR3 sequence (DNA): TGTGCCAGCAGGGCCGTGGAAAGCGGGATGGGCTATGGCTACACCTTC. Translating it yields CASRAVESGMGYGYTF.

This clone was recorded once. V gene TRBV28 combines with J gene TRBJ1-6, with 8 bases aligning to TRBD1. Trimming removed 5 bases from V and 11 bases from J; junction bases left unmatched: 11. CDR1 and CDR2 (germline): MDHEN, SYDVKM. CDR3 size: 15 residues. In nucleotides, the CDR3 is TGTGCCAGCAGTATCAGAGGACAGGGCAGGACACCCCTCCACTTT. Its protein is CASSIRGQGRTPLHF. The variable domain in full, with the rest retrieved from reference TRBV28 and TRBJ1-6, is DVKVTQSSRYLVKRTGEKVFLECVQDMDHENMFWYRQDPGLGLRLIYFSYDVKMKEKGDIPEGYSVSREKKERFSLILESASTNQTSMYLCASSIRGQGRTPLHFGNGTRLTVT.

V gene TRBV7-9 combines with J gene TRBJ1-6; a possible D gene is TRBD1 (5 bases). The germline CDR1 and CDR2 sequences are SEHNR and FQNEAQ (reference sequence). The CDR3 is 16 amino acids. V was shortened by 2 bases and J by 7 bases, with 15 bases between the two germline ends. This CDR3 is CASSLWGSYRNSPLHF. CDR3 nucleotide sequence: TGTGCCAGCAGCTTATGGGGGAGCTATAGAAATTCACCCCTCCACTTT. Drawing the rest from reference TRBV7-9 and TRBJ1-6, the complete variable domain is DTGVSQNPRHKITKRGQNVTFRCDPISEHNRLYWYRQTLGQGPEFLTYFQNEAQLEKSRLLSDRFSAERPKGSFSTLEIQRTEQGDSAMYLCASSLWGSYRNSPLHFGNGTRLTVT.

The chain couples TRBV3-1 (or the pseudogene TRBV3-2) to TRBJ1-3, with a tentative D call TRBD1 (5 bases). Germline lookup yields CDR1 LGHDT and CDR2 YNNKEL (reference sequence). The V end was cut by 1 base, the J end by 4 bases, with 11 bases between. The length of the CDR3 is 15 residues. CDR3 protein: CASSQASGSGNTIYF. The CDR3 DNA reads TGTGCCAGCAGCCAAGCATCAGGGTCGGGAAACACCATATATTTT.

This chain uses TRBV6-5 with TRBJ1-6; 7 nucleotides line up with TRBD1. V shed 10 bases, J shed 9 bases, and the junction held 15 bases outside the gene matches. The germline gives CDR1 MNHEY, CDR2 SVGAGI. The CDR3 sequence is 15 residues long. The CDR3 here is CAILMIGGRGSPLHF. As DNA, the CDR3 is TGTGCCATCCTAATGATAGGGGGCCGGGGTTCACCCCTCCACTTT.